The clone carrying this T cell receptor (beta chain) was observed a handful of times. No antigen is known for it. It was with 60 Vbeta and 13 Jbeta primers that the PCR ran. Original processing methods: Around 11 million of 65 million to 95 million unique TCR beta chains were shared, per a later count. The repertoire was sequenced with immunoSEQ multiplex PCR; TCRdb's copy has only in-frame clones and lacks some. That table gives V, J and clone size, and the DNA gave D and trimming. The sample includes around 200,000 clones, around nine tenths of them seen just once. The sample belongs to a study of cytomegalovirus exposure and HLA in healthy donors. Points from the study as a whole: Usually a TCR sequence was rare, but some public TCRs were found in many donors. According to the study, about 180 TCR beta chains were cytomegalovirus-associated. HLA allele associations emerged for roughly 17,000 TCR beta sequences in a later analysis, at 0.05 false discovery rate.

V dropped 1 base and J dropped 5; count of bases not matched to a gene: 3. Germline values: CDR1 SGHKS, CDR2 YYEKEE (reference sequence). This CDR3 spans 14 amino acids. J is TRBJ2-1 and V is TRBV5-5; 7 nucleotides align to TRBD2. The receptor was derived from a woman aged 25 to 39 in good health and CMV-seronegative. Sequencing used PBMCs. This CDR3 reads CASSLLAAHNEQFF. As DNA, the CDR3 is TGTGCCAGCAGCTTGCTAGCGGCACACAATGAGCAGTTCTTC.